This TCR beta chain was recorded in a study of blood T cell repertoires in COVID-19. The V gene's germline CDR1 is KGHSH and CDR2 LQKENI. V was pared by 3 bases and J by 5 bases, with 17 bases between. CDR3 length: 15 residues. The assay was immunoSEQ multiplex PCR, and TCRdb's table has in-frame clones only and misses some. The table lists roughly 150,000 clones, about four fifths of them singletons. This clonotype was obtained from a man in his sixties with acute or convalescent COVID-19. This chain joins TRBV18 and TRBJ2-7; perhaps TRBD1 as D (5 bases). The specimen was peripheral blood. The CDR3: CASSPTTANMNEQYF. The CDR3 DNA reads TGTGCCAGCTCACCGACGACAGCTAACATGAACGAGCAGTACTTC.